This record covers a single TCR beta chain. No cognate antigen has been identified for it. Within one base of it there is no much larger clone, and no base qualities were kept. This specimen belongs to a study of blood T cell repertoires in COVID-19 (dated by TCRdb to 2018 to 2020). Looking at the study overall: The collaborator samples originated in the United States, Italy and Spain and spanned the acute and convalescent phases of COVID-19. The material from the prospective study consisted of cDNA or gDNA derived from T cells, B-cell-depleted T cells, or PBMCs. The samples were drawn from two sources: the first 160 participants of the ongoing ImmuneRACE study, and 950 to 1,500 subjects contributed by 6 global collaborators. HLA class I and class II types, where available, came from metadata supplied by the sample provider rather than from assay-based typing. The repertoires were released in a freely available public database meant as a resource for research on the immune response to SARS-CoV-2. The sample metadata nearly always contained a de-identified subject ID, COVID-19 status, age in years and sex. The dataset comprised deeply sampled blood TCRbeta repertoires from subjects exposed to, actively infected with, or recovered from COVID-19. Results and caveats for the whole study, not just this receptor: Clinical and demographic metadata were provided uncurated, with the amount varying by source and participant.

Each collaborating institution followed its own protocols to collect whole blood in K2EDTA tubes. For TCRbeta analysis, collaborator samples were shipped as frozen whole blood, as isolated PBMCs, or as DNA extracted from either sample type. TCRbeta CDR3 regions were amplified from genomic DNA using the immunoSEQ Assay, a bias-controlled multiplex PCR. Regarding the original processing steps: Within the assay, amplification of reference gene primers was used to estimate how many nucleated cells each sample contained. To quantify the absolute abundance of each unique TCRbeta CDR3 rearrangement, sequence reads were collapsed and filtered. For each sample, productive Simpson clonality was calculated by taking the square root of Simpson's diversity index across productive rearrangements. TCRdb carries this immuneACCESS record with in-frame sequences only. Its versions omit some clonotypes, under half of them owing to an unresolved V gene in the studies checked, with the rest unexplained. The V and J calls and clone size are taken from that table; D and trimming were inferred from the DNA. The sample contains about 50,000 clones, 75% to 90% of them found a single time. About 6.5% of the sample is taken by the ten largest.

Specimen: peripheral blood. The TCR originated in a man in his 60s with acute or convalescent COVID-19.

Read as DNA, the sequence is TGTGCCACCAGTGAGGGATTTCAGCCCCAGCATTTT. This is translated as CATSEGFQPQHF. The chain is encoded by TRBV15 joined to TRBJ1-5; no D segment can be confidently identified. CDR1 is given as LNHNV and CDR2 as YYDKDF, both from the germline V gene (reference sequence). The CDR3 goes from the cysteine to the phenylalanine over 12 residues. The read is trimmed to its CDR3 DNA, 36 bases read in frame from base 1. Trimming costs V 6 bases and J 6 bases, and their ends lie 9 bases apart.